Sequencing of this T cell receptor beta chain was carried out in a study of cytomegalovirus exposure and HLA in healthy donors. Across the whole study: Unique TCRs from HLA-typed donors, 80 million to 90 million of them, were held in an early data release.

V shed 0 bases and J shed 7 bases, with 15 bases lying between them. The CDR3 has 15 amino acids. Germline-derived CDR1 and CDR2 are MGHRA and YSYEKL. Study findings and constraints: Productive rates of about 90% or about 30% were seen for most TCR beta V segments in an earlier analysis. For presence/absence analyses, sequencing depth was assumed to be roughly uniform across donors. The study labeled 180 or so TCR beta chains cytomegalovirus-associated.

With respect to this clone: Its antigen is still unknown.

With 60 Vbeta and 13 Jbeta primers, the PCR was carried out. Clones were sequenced by immunoSEQ multiplex PCR, and TCRdb holds only the in-frame ones, with some missing. The repertoire has 110,000 to 150,000 clones, roughly 80% of them found once; the top ten carry 2% to 2.5%. The sequencing sample was made of PBMCs. The origin of this receptor is a boy aged 2 to 10 in good health and CMV-seronegative. This chain links TRBV4-1 with TRBJ1-2; D may be TRBD1 (6 bases). The CDR3 here is CASSQDPGAWSGYTF. CDR3 DNA: TGCGCCAGCAGCCAAGATCCAGGGGCTTGGAGTGGCTACACCTTC.